A single sample is the source of the 2 T cell receptor beta chains below, sequenced in a study of blood T cell repertoires in COVID-19. The assay was immunoSEQ multiplex PCR, and TCRdb's table has in-frame clones only and misses some. The repertoire holds 150,000 to 200,000 clones, 89% seen once, with 1.5% to 2% in the top ten. Sequenced sample: peripheral blood. The receptors derive from a man younger than 35 who had recovered from COVID-19.

The J gene is TRBJ1-5, the V gene TRBV27, with 7 positions matching TRBD1. This CDR3 region has 15 residues. Germline trimming cut 3 bases from V and 4 bases from J; bases unmatched to any gene: 6. CDR1 and CDR2 from the germline V gene are MNHEY and SMNVEV (reference sequence). This chain's CDR3 is CASSLGGTVNQPQHF. CDR3 sequence (DNA): TGTGCCAGCAGTTTGGGTGGGACAGTAAATCAGCCCCAGCATTTT.

V and J are TRBV27 and TRBJ2-5, with 8 positions matching TRBD2. Germline V lookup: CDR1 MNHEY, CDR2 SMNVEV (reference sequence). The CDR3 has 20 amino acids. V dropped 2 bases and J dropped 5; count of bases not matched to a gene: 22. The CDR3 bases are TGTGCCAGCAGTTTACTCTCCGGGGAAACCGAGAGCGGGAGTTGGGAGACCCAGTACTTC. Its translation: CASSLLSGETESGSWETQYF.